Sequencing of this T cell receptor beta chain was carried out in a study of neurological immune-mediated disorders (dated by TCRdb to the late 2010s). The study in broad terms: Peripheral blood TCR-beta repertoires from patients with HTLV-I-associated myelopathy (HAM/TSP), patients with multiple sclerosis, and healthy controls were compared in the study using UMI-based sequencing. The approximately 110 TCR-beta libraries included longitudinal samples, technical triplicates and paired sorted CD4+ and CD8+ T-cell subsets alongside PBMC samples. Each longitudinal HAM/TSP and healthy donor was sampled at 3 time-points spaced at about 3-45 month intervals. The cohort comprised roughly 69 subjects: roughly 14 HAM/TSP patients, 34 multiple sclerosis patients and 20 healthy controls.

Overall study results and their limits: No identical CDR3 amino acid sequences were shared among expanded clones across subjects, suggesting private TCR-beta repertoires in all groups. TCR clonal expansion was greatest in HAM/TSP patients and smallest in MS patients, who ranked below even healthy controls.

CDR3 length: 14 amino acids, cysteine to phenylalanine. Only the CDR3 DNA stays, 42 bases, in frame from base 1. The germline V and J ends show losses of 5 bases and 5 bases respectively, and no gene match explains 9 bases of the junction. CDR1 SGHRS and CDR2 YFSETQ are derived from the germline V gene. This clonotype was picked up many times. Its antigen specificity is not known. No much larger clonotype is one base removed from it; base qualities were not supplied. cDNA was synthesized by template-switch 5'RACE using a primer carrying a 10-nucleotide random unique molecular identifier by which each TCR transcript was tagged. Every sequencing run covered 15-18 subjects and yielded more than 160 million TCR-beta sequences. The RNeasy kit was used for extraction of total RNA. TCR-beta VDJ regions were amplified with primers for the TCR constant region and the 5'RACE anchor, using the KAPA Real-time Library Amplification kit. Sample indexes and Illumina adaptors were added in a first PCR, and a second PCR then increased library yield. After purification with Ampure beads, the TCR product of roughly 650 bp was size-selected on a 2% E-gel SizeSelection system. Before pooling, library quality was assessed on a Bioanalyzer, concentration was determined with Qubit, and library quantification was performed with the Kapa Library Quantification kit. Paired-end 2 x 150 bp sequencing of the libraries was performed on an Illumina HiSeq 2500. To increase sequence diversity, roughly 25-31% phiX was spiked into each library pool. Per the original workflow: The UMI-based MiGEC pipeline processed quality-filtered reads and removed over 75% of raw TCR sequences during error correction. IMGT germline references were used for aligning VDJ genes, and each clonotype was defined as a unique CDR3 amino acid sequence together with its V-J genes. Clonal expansion, Shannon diversity and CDR3 relatedness (CalcPairwiseDistances, ClusterSamples) were evaluated with VDJtools, and phylogenetic trees were built with CLCbio workbench. A clone was classed as expanded if it had 8 or more unique UMIs, a cutoff based on coefficient-of-variation modelling across technical triplicates. Clones were called with MiXCR by TCRdb after fastp trimmed the public reads at Q25, and only in-frame beta chains were retained. Rows matching on CDR3 protein sequence are summarized as one entry with the most common DNA and genes. None of the V and J calls come from the authors' own analysis; TCRdb made them. This sample gives over 30,000 distinct CDR3 sequences in total; 10% to 15% of them show up just once. Clones ranked in the top ten supply approximately 2.2% of the sample.

The time point label for this specimen denotes: longitudinal time-point 2. The healthy controls were volunteers from a blood bank in Maryland, USA. Unsorted PBMC libraries were generated from 2 million PBMCs stored in RNAlater at -80 °C until RNA extraction. Peripheral blood was subjected to Ficoll-Hypaque density gradient centrifugation to isolate PBMCs, which were then cryopreserved in liquid nitrogen. In this chain, TRBV5-1 is recombined with TRBJ1-1, with 7 central nucleotides matching TRBD1. Material: PBMCs. The sequence derives from a woman aged 40-49 years in good health. The nucleotide sequence is given as TGCGCCAGCAGTATGGAGGGGGCGCGGACTGAAGCTTTCTTT. This yields the protein CASSMEGARTEAFF.